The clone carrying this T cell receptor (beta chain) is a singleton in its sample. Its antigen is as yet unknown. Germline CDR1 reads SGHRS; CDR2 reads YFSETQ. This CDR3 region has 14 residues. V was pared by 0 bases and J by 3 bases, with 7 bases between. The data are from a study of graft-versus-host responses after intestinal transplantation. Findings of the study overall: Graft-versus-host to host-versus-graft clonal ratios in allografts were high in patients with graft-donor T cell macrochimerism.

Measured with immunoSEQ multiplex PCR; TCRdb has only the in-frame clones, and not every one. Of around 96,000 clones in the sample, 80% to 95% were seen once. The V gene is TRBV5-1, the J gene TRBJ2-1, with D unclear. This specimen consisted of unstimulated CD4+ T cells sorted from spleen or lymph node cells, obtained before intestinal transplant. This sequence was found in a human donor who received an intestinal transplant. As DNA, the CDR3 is TGCGCCAGCAGCTTGGTTGTTAGCTACAATGAGCAGTTCTTC. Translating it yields CASSLVVSYNEQFF.